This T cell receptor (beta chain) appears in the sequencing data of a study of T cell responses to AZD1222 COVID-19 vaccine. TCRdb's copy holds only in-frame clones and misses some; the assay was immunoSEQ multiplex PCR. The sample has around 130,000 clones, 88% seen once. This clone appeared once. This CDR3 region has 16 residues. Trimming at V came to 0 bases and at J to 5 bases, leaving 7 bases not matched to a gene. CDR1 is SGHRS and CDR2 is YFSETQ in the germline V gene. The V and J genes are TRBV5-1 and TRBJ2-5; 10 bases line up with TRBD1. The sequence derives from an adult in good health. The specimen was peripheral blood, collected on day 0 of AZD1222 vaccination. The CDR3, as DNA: TGCGCCAGCAGCTTGGCTATGACAGGGGGCGGGGAGACCCAGTACTTC. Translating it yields CASSLAMTGGGETQYF.